These 14 T cell receptor beta chains were sequenced from one sample in a study of T cell changes during pregnancy in multiple sclerosis. The assay was immunoSEQ multiplex PCR, and TCRdb's table has in-frame clones only and misses some. The sample carries 65,000 to 80,000 clones, 93% recorded once. The material sequenced was peripheral blood, taken in the second trimester of pregnancy. The source of these receptors is a female donor with multiple sclerosis, enrolled in a pregnancy study.

The rearrangement links TRBV7-2 to TRBJ2-2; TRBD2 agrees at 11 bases. Germline V gene data show CDR1 as SGHTA and CDR2 as FQGNSA. V lost 2 bases and J lost 4; bases outside the gene matches: 6. This CDR3 contains 17 residues. The CDR3 sequence is CASSLTSGSSVTGELFF. The CDR3 DNA sequence: TGTGCCAGCAGCTTAACTAGCGGGAGCTCGGTCACCGGGGAGCTGTTTTTT.

The chain couples TRBV5-1 to TRBJ2-7; 7 bases match TRBD2. V trimming: 4 bases; J trimming: 7 bases; junction bases outside the gene matches: 17. The CDR3 covers 16 residues. Germline CDR1 SGHRS, CDR2 YFSETQ. DNA of the CDR3: TGCGCCAGCAGCCCGGACCCCGGGAGGTCCCGCGGGGAGCAGTACTTC. Its translation: CASSPDPGRSRGEQYF.

The chain carries TRBV23-1 and TRBJ1-1; 7 nucleotides match TRBD1. TRBV23-1 is known as an ORF, though its function is uncertain. V dropped 7 bases and J dropped 0; count of bases not matched to a gene: 20. CDR3 length equals 19 residues. This CDR3 is CASTPGSSTGRCMNTEAFF. The DNA for the CDR3 is TGCGCCAGCACCCCCGGGTCGTCGACAGGGCGATGTATGAACACTGAAGCTTTCTTT.

V gene TRBV19 combines with J gene TRBJ1-2; 9 bases align to TRBD1. Trimming cost V 6 bases and J 5 bases; bases outside gene matches: 7. Per the germline V gene, CDR1 is LNHDA and CDR2 is SQIVND (reference sequence). The CDR3 extends over 14 amino acids. CDR3 bases: TGTGCCAGTAGGGCTGGGACAGGGTATTATGGCTACACCTTC. Translating gives CASRAGTGYYGYTF.

This clone was recorded only once. The J gene is TRBJ2-7, the V gene TRBV14; TRBD2 is a possible D gene (7 bases). V lost 0 bases and J lost 3, with 15 bases in between. Per germline, CDR1 SGHDN and CDR2 FVKESK. The length of the CDR3 is 16 residues. The CDR3 is CASSQDRRGAIYEQYF. CDR3 sequence (DNA): TGTGCCAGCAGCCAAGACAGACGGGGGGCGATCTACGAGCAGTACTTC.

The genes are TRBV27 and TRBJ2-1; possible D gene TRBD1, 6 bases. CDR1 is MNHEY and CDR2 is SMNVEV in the germline V gene (reference sequence). This CDR3 comprises 13 residues. Deletions cut 3 bases from V and 8 bases from J, with 11 bases between. The CDR3 region has the DNA TGTGCCAGCAGTTTGTCAGGGGTATATGAGCAGTTCTTC. Protein: CASSLSGVYEQFF.

V gene TRBV11-2 combines with J gene TRBJ1-1, with D maybe TRBD1 (6 bases). The germline V gene encodes CDR1 SGHAT and CDR2 FQNNGV. CDR3 size: 15 residues. Trimming removed 1 base at V and 4 bases at J, with 13 bases between. The CDR3 loop is CASSLGILDSTEAFF. The CDR3 DNA sequence: TGTGCCAGCAGCTTAGGTATCCTGGACAGCACTGAAGCTTTCTTT.

By its share, this clone is medium-sized (0.01 to 0.1%). The V and J genes are TRBV4-1 and TRBJ1-1; TRBD1 agrees at 8 bases. The ends lost 4 bases at V and 5 bases at J; junction bases unmatched: 6. This CDR3 is 14 amino acids long. Germline V gene data show CDR1 as MGHRA and CDR2 as YSYEKL. CDR3 nucleotides: TGCGCCAGCAGCCGCGGACAGGGTCGGACTGAAGCTTTCTTT. Translation gives CASSRGQGRTEAFF.

The gene calls are TRBV6-5 and TRBJ2-5, with TRBD1 identical over 7 bases. CDR3 length: 14 residues. In germline, CDR1 is MNHEY, CDR2 SVGAGI. V was pared by 7 bases and J by 5 bases, with 10 bases of the junction left unmatched. CDR3 DNA: TGTGCCAGCACCCCATTCGGGACAGATGAGACCCAGTACTTC. As protein: CASTPFGTDETQYF.

A single count supports this clone. The genes are TRBV27 and TRBJ2-2; 7 positions agree with TRBD2. The CDR3 has 14 residues. Germline values: CDR1 MNHEY, CDR2 SMNVEV (reference sequence). The V and J ends lost 3 bases and 5 bases, in that order; junction bases with no gene match: 3. The CDR3 protein is CASSLAGGTGELFF. The CDR3 bases are TGTGCCAGCAGTTTGGCCGGGGGGACCGGGGAGCTGTTTTTT.

The rearrangement joins TRBV19 to TRBJ2-7, with D perhaps matching TRBD2 (6 bases). Per the germline V gene, CDR1 is LNHDA and CDR2 is SQIVND (reference sequence). V was clipped by 4 bases and J by 2 bases, with 12 bases between them. There are 14 residues in the CDR3. The DNA for the CDR3 is TGTGCCAGTAGTACGCTGGGGGGAACCTACGAGCAGTACTTC. Translation gives CASSTLGGTYEQYF.

V and J are TRBV9 and TRBJ2-7; 14 nucleotides align to TRBD2. The CDR3 contains 15 residues. The germline V gene encodes CDR1 SGDLS and CDR2 YYNGEE. J was trimmed by 3 bases and V by 4 bases; bases with no gene match: 3. The CDR3 region is CASSRTSGRIYEQYF. CDR3 in DNA: TGTGCCAGCAGCCGGACTAGCGGGAGGATCTACGAGCAGTACTTC.

This clone appeared a single time. V and J are TRBV6-1 and TRBJ2-5, with TRBD2 identical over 11 bases. This CDR3 spans 17 amino acids. Per germline, CDR1 MNHNS and CDR2 SASEGT. V lost 4 bases, J lost 2 bases, and 9 bases stayed unmatched. CDR3 DNA sequence: TGTGCCAGCAGTGGGTACTTGGGACTAGCGGTTCAAGAGACCCAGTACTTC. Its translation: CASSGYLGLAVQETQYF.

The chain carries TRBV9 and TRBJ2-5; 11 nucleotides agree with TRBD2. In germline, CDR1 is SGDLS, CDR2 YYNGEE. The trim removed 3 bases at V and 5 bases at J, leaving 12 bases unmatched. The CDR3 consists of 17 residues. CDR3 in amino acids: CASSAALTSGVGETQYF. As DNA, the CDR3 is TGTGCCAGCAGCGCGGCCTTGACTAGCGGGGTTGGGGAGACCCAGTACTTC.